This note documents a single T cell receptor beta chain sequence. The entry originates in a study of blood T cell repertoires in COVID-19. As for the study in general: The cDNA or gDNA used as material had been derived from T cells, B-cell-depleted T cells, or PBMCs.

V was pared by 0 bases and J by 1 base, with 13 bases between. Germline CDR1 reads MGHRA; CDR2 reads YSYEKL. The CDR3 totals 16 residues. Clones were sequenced by immunoSEQ multiplex PCR, and TCRdb holds only the in-frame ones, with some missing. Of tens of thousands of clones listed, approximately 85% are singletons. The clonotype comes from a man in his sixties with COVID-19, enrolled during active disease. Sequencing was performed on peripheral blood. The J gene is TRBJ2-7, the V gene TRBV4-1; D gene ambiguous. CDR3 region: CASSQDRSADSYEQYF. The CDR3 region has the DNA TGCGCCAGCAGCCAAGATCGGTCCGCGGATTCCTACGAGCAGTACTTC.